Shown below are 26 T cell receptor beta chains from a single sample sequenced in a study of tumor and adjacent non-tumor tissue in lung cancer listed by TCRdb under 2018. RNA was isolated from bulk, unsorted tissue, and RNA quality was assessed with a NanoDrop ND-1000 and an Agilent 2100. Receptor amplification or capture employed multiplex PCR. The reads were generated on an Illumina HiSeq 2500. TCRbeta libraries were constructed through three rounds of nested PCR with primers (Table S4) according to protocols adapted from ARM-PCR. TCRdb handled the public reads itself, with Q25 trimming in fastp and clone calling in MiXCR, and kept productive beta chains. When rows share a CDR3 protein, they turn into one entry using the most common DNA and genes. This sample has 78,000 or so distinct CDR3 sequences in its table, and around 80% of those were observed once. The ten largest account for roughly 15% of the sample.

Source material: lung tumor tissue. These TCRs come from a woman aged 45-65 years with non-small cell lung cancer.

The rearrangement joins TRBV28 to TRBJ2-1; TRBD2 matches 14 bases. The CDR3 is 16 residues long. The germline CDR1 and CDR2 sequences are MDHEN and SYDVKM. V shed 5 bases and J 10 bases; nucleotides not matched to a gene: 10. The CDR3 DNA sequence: TGTGCCAGCAGTCGACTGACTAGCGGGAGGGTTAGAGAGCAGTTCTTC. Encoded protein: CASSRLTSGRVREQFF.

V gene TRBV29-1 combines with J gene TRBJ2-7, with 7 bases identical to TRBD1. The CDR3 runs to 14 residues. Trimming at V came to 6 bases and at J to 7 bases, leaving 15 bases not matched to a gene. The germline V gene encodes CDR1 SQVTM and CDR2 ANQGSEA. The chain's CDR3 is CSVQGRGDYCEQYF. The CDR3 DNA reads TGCAGCGTACAGGGGAGAGGAGATTACTGTGAGCAGTACTTC.

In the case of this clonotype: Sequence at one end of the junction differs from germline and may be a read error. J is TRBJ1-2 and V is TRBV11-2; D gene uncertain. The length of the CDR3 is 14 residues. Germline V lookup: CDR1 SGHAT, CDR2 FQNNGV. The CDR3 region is CASNLTRNKYGYTF. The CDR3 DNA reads TGTGCCAGCAACTTAACACGTAATAAATATGGCTACACCTTC. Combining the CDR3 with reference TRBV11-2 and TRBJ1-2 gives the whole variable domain EAGVAQSPRYKIIEKRQSVAFWCNPISGHATLYWYQQILGQGPKLLIQFQNNGVVDDSQLPKDRFSAERLKGVDSTLKIQPAKLEDSAVYLCASNLTRNKYGYTFGSGTRLTVV.

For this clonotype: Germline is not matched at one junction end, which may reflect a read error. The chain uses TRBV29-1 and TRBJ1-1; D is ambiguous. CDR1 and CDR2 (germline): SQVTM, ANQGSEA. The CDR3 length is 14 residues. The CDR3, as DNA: TGCAGCGTAGATCATGGCCTTATGAACACTGATGCTTTCTTT. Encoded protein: CSVDHGLMNTDAFF.

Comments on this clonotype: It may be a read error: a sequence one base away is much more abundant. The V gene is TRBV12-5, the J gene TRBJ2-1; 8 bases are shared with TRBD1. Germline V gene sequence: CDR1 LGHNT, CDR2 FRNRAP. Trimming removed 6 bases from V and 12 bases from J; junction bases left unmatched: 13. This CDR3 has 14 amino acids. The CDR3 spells CASGHDTGGRGQFF. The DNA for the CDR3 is TGTGCTAGTGGACATGATACAGGGGGACGGGGGCAGTTCTTC. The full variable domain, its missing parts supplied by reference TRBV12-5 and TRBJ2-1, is DARVTQTPRHKVTEMGQEVTMRCQPILGHNTVFWYRQTMMQGLELLAYFRNRAPLDDSGMPKDRFSAEMPDATLATLKIQPSEPRDSAVYFCASGHDTGGRGQFFGPGTRLTVL.

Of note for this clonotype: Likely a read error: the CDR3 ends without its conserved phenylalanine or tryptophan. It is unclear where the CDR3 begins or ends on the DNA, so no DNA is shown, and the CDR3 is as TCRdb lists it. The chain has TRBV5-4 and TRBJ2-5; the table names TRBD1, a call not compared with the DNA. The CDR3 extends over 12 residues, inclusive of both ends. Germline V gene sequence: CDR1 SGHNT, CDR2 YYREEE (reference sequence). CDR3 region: CASRRGQETQYL.

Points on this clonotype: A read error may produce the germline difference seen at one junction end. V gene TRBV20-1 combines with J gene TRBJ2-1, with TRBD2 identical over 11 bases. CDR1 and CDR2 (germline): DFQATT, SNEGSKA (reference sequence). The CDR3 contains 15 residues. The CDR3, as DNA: TGCAGTGCTAGAGCCACTAGCGGGAGATGGGGTGAGAAGCTTTTC. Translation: CSARATSGRWGEKLF.

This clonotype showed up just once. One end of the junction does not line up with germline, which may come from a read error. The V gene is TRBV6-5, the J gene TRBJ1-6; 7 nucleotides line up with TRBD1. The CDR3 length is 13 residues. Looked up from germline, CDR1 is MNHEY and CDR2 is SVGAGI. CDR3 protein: CVSRGTVDSPLHF. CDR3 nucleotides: TGTGTCAGCAGAGGGACAGTGGATTCACCCCTCCACTTT.

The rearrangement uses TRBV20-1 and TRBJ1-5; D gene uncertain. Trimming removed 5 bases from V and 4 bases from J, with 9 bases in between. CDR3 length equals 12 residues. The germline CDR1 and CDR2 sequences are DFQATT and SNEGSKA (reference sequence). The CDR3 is CSAGQPNQPQHF. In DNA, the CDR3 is TGCAGTGCTGGCCAGCCTAATCAGCCCCAGCATTTT.

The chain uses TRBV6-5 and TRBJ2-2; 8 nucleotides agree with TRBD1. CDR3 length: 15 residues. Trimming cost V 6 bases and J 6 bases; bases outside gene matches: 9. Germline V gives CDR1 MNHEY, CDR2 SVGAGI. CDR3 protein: CASRYDRGYAGELFF. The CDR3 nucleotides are TGTGCCAGCAGATATGACAGGGGCTACGCCGGGGAGCTGTTTTTT.

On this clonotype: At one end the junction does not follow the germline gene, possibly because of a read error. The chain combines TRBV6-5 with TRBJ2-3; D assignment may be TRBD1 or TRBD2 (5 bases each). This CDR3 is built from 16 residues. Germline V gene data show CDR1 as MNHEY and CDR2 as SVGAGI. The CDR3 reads CANSHSLTGRTDTQYF. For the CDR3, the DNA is TGTGCCAACAGTCACTCGCTTACGGGACGCACAGATACGCAGTATTTT.

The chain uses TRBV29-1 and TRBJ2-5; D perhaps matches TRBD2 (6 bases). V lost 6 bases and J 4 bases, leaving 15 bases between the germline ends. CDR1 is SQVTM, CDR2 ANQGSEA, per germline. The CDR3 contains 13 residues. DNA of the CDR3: TGCAGCGTGGGGCGGACTATGGTAGAGACCCAGTACTTC. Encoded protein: CSVGRTMVETQYF.

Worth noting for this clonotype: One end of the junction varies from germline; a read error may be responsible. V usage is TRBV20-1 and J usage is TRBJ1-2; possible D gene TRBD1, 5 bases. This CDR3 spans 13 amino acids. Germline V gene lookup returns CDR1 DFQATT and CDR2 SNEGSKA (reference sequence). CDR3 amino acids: CSVGKGPLYGYTF. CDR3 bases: TGCAGTGTCGGGAAGGGACCGCTCTATGGATACACCTTC.

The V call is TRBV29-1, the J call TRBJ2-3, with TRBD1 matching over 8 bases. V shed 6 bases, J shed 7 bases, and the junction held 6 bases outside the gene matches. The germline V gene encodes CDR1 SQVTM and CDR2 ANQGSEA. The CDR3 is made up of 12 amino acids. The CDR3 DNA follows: TGCAGCGTAGGACAGGGCGGCCATACGCAGTATTTT. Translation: CSVGQGGHTQYF.

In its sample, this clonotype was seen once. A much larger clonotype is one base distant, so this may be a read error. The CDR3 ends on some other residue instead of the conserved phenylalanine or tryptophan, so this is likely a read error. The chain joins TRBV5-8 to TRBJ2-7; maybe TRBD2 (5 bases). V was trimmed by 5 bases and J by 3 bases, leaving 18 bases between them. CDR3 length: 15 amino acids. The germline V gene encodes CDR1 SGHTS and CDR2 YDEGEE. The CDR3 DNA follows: TGTGCCAGCAGAAATCCGGACGGACTTTACTACGAGCAGTACATC. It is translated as CASRNPDGLYYEQYI.

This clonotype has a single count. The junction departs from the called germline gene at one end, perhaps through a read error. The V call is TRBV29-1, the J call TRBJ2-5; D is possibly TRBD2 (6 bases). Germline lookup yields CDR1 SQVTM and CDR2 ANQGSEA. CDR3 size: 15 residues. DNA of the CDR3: TGCAGCGCCCGGGTAGCGGAAGGTATCCAAGAAACCCAGTACTTC. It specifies CSARVAEGIQETQYF.

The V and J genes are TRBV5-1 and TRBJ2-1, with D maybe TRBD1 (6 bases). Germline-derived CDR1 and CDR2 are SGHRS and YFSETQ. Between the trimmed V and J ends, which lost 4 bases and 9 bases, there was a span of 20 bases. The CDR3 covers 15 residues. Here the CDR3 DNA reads TGCGCCAGCAGCCCTAGTAGCGAGAGGGGGATTGAGCAGTTCTTC. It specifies CASSPSSERGIEQFF.

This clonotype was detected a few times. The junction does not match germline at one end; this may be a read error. The CDR3 is CASSPSGYEQLF. The CDR3 bases are TGTGCCAGTAGTCCCTCCGGATATGAGCAGCTCTTC. The chain joins TRBV11-2 to TRBJ2-1; D is unclear. The CDR3 totals 12 residues. CDR1 is SGHAT, CDR2 FQNNGV, per germline.

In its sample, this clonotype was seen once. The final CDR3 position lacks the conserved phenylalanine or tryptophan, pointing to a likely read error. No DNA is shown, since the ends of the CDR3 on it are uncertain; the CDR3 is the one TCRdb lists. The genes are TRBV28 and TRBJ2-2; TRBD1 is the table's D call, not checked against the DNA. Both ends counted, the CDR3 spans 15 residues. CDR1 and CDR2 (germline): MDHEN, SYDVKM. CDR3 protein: CASSSGQICTGEQFL.

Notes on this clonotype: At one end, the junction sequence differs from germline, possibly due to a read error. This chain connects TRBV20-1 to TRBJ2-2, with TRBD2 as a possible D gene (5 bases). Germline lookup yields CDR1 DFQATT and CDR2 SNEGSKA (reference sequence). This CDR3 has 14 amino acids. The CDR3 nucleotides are TGCAGTGCTAGCCCCAGTAGCCGTACCGGGGAGATGTTTTTT. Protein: CSASPSSRTGEMFF.

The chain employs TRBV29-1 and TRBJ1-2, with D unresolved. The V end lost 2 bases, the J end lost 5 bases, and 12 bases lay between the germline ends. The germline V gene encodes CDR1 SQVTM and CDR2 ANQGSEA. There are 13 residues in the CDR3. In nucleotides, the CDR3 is TGCAGCGTTGAATATGGTCGTCGTTATGGCTACACCTTC. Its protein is CSVEYGRRYGYTF.

The CDR3 loop reads CSASRTGSYEQYF. CDR3 DNA sequence: TGCAGTGCTTCAAGGACAGGGAGTTACGAGCAGTACTTC. The rearrangement joins TRBV20-1 to TRBJ2-7; 8 positions agree with TRBD1. CDR3 length: 13 residues. Germline V gives CDR1 DFQATT, CDR2 SNEGSKA (reference sequence). V lost 5 bases, J lost 4 bases, and 7 bases stayed unmatched.

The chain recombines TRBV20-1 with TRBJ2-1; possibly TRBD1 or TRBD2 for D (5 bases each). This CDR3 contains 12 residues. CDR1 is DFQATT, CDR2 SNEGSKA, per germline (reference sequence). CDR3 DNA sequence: TGCAATTCCGGAAGAGGGGTATATGGGCAGTTCTTC. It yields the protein CNSGRGVYGQFF.

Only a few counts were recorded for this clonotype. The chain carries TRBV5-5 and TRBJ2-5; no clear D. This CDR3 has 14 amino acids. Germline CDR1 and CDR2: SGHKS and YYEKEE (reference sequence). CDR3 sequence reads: CVSSLLALQETQYF. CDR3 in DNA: TGTGTCAGTAGCTTGTTGGCTCTTCAAGAGACCCAGTACTTC.

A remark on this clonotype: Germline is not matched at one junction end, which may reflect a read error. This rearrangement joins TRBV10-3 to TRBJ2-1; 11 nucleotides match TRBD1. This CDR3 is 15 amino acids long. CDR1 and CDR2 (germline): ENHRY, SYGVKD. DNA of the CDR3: TGTGCCATTACCGGGGGGACAGGGGGTAACAATGGGCAGTTCTTC. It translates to CAITGGTGGNNGQFF.

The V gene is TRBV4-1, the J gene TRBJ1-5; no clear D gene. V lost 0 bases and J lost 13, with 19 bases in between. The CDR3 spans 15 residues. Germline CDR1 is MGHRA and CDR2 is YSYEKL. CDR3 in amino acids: CASSQDQVSNKSQHF. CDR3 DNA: TGCGCCAGCAGCCAAGATCAGGTTAGCAATAAGTCTCAGCATTTT.